The 27 T cell receptor beta chains below were found in one sample sequenced in a study of siplizumab effects on memory and regulatory T cells. Sequencing used immunoSEQ multiplex PCR; TCRdb keeps in-frame clones, though not all of them. Counted here are approximately 120,000 clones, 92% occurring once; the ten biggest clones make up around 0.75%. Sequenced sample: Tregs sorted from blood. These receptors were collected from a human donor in good health.

The chain is built from TRBV9 and TRBJ2-2; D is unclear. Per the germline V gene, CDR1 is SGDLS and CDR2 is YYNGEE. V lost 0 bases and J 5 bases, leaving 8 bases between the germline ends. This CDR3 contains 14 residues. The CDR3 here is CASSVAPGTGELFF. CDR3 DNA: TGTGCCAGCAGCGTAGCTCCCGGTACCGGGGAGCTGTTTTTT.

The genes are TRBV11-3 and TRBJ2-3, with no clear D. V was clipped by 1 base and J by 1 base, with 9 bases between them. Per germline, CDR1 SGHNT and CDR2 YENEEA. This CDR3 is built from 15 residues. CDR3 DNA sequence: TGTGCCAGCAGCTTAGGTGGGCCGGGCACAGATACGCAGTATTTT. Protein product: CASSLGGPGTDTQYF.

The chain uses TRBV18 and TRBJ2-3, with 10 bases matching TRBD2. Germline V lookup: CDR1 KGHSH, CDR2 LQKENI. CDR3 size: 17 residues. The ends lost 2 bases at V and 1 base at J; junction bases unmatched: 6. The CDR3 sequence: CASSPSLTSGGTDTQYF. In nucleotides, the CDR3 is TGTGCCAGCTCACCATCTCTCACTAGCGGGGGCACAGATACGCAGTATTTT.

The CDR3 sequence is CASSLSPRVAEAFF. In nucleotides, the CDR3 is TGTGCCAGCAGCTTGTCCCCACGAGTCGCTGAAGCTTTCTTT. This chain uses TRBV5-4 with TRBJ1-1; unclear D gene. Trimming took off 1 base at V and 6 bases at J, with 13 bases between the two ends. The length of the CDR3 is 14 residues. Germline CDR1 reads SGHNT; CDR2 reads YYREEE (reference sequence).

The chain links TRBV10-1 to TRBJ2-3; 8 positions agree with TRBD2. Looked up from germline, CDR1 is WNHNN and CDR2 is SYGVQD (reference sequence). With 3 bases clipped from V and 4 bases from J, the junction kept 6 bases outside the gene matches. The CDR3 is 15 residues long. CDR3 nucleotide sequence: TGCGCCAGCAGTGACGACGGGAGGGCCTCAGATACGCAGTATTTT. As protein: CASSDDGRASDTQYF.

The genes are TRBV5-1 and TRBJ2-3, with D possibly called TRBD1 or TRBD2 (5 bases each). From germline, CDR1 is SGHRS and CDR2 YFSETQ. The CDR3 runs to 12 residues. Trimming shortened V by 3 bases and J by 9 bases, and 11 bases separated the two germline ends. The CDR3 sequence: CASSWEWGTQYF. The DNA for the CDR3 is TGCGCCAGCAGCTGGGAATGGGGGACGCAGTATTTT.

J is TRBJ1-3 and V is TRBV7-9, with D maybe TRBD1 (6 bases). This CDR3 contains 14 residues. Germline V gene sequence: CDR1 SEHNR, CDR2 FQNEAQ (reference sequence). V was cut by 4 bases and J by 3 bases, with 10 bases left in between. CDR3 sequence (DNA): TGTGCCAGCAGCTGGGGGGGCGGTGGAAACACCATATATTTT. Translated: CASSWGGGGNTIYF.

The V gene is TRBV19, the J gene TRBJ1-2; a weak D match, TRBD1 (5 bases). In germline, CDR1 is LNHDA, CDR2 SQIVND (reference sequence). Trimming removed 5 bases at V and 5 bases at J, with 12 bases between. This CDR3 comprises 13 residues. In DNA form, the CDR3 reads TGTGCCAGTAGTTTGGCAACAGGATATGGCTACACCTTC. It is translated as CASSLATGYGYTF.

The CDR3 DNA reads as TGTGCCATCAGTGAGTTGGGGGTGAACACTGAAGCTTTCTTT. It yields the protein CAISELGVNTEAFF. The rearrangement links TRBV10-3 to TRBJ1-1, with D perhaps matching TRBD1 (5 bases). Germline CDR1 ENHRY, CDR2 SYGVKD. V gave up 1 base and J gave up 0 bases, with 6 bases separating them. This CDR3 comprises 14 residues.

The chain recombines TRBV30 with TRBJ1-1, with D possibly matching TRBD1 (6 bases). The CDR3 covers 16 residues. Germline loops: CDR1 GTSNPN, CDR2 SVGIG (reference sequence). V lost 0 bases, J lost 5 bases, and 19 bases lay in between. CDR3 protein: CAWSVPQGRARTEAFF. In DNA, the CDR3 is TGTGCCTGGAGTGTACCCCAGGGGAGGGCGCGGACTGAAGCTTTCTTT.

The V and J genes are TRBV5-1 and TRBJ2-3, with TRBD2 matching 15 bases. After removal of 3 bases from V and 2 bases from J, the junction contained 7 bases not matched to a gene. Germline V gene data show CDR1 as SGHRS and CDR2 as YFSETQ. The CDR3 extends over 18 amino acids. In DNA, the CDR3 is TGCGCCAGCAGCTCACCGGGACTAGCGGGAGGATACACAGATACGCAGTATTTT. Protein product: CASSSPGLAGGYTDTQYF.

The rearrangement joins TRBV7-9 to TRBJ1-1; D gene ambiguous. V shed 4 bases and J shed 1 base, with 7 bases lying between them. Per the germline V gene, CDR1 is SEHNR and CDR2 is FQNEAQ (reference sequence). The CDR3 consists of 13 residues. CDR3 in amino acids: CASSSQANTEAFF. The CDR3 nucleotides read TGTGCCAGCAGCTCCCAAGCGAACACTGAAGCTTTCTTT.

This chain links TRBV5-1 with TRBJ2-5, with D perhaps TRBD1 (5 bases). The V end was cut by 4 bases, the J end by 0 bases, with 10 bases between. Germline V gene data show CDR1 as SGHRS and CDR2 as YFSETQ. The CDR3 is 14 amino acids. The CDR3 spells CASSPRTNQETQYF. The DNA for the CDR3 is TGCGCCAGCAGCCCAAGGACAAACCAAGAGACCCAGTACTTC.

V usage is TRBV6-5 and J usage is TRBJ1-1; D possibly corresponds to TRBD1 (5 bases). Germline CDR1 MNHEY, CDR2 SVGAGI. The CDR3 extends over 13 amino acids. V gave up 6 bases and J gave up 6 bases, with 14 bases separating them. CDR3 region: CASSSPGRPEAFF. The CDR3 DNA sequence: TGTGCCAGCAGCAGCCCGGGACGACCTGAAGCTTTCTTT.

This clone was picked up a small number of times. The chain is built from TRBV5-5 and TRBJ2-7; TRBD2 is a possible D gene (8 bases). This CDR3 region has 15 residues. Looked up from germline, CDR1 is SGHKS and CDR2 is YYEKEE (reference sequence). With 4 bases removed from V and 0 bases from J, the gap between germline ends came to 14 bases. The CDR3 sequence is CASSTGGTASYEQYF. The CDR3 DNA follows: TGTGCCAGCAGCACGGGGGGGACAGCCTCCTACGAGCAGTACTTC.

The chain recombines TRBV5-6 with TRBJ1-6; weak D call: TRBD1 (5 bases). The length of the CDR3 is 13 residues. V was cut by 4 bases and J by 6 bases, with 8 bases left in between. The germline V gene encodes CDR1 SGHDT and CDR2 YYEEEE. The CDR3 sequence is CASSRDGNSPLHF. CDR3 coding DNA: TGTGCCAGCAGCAGGGACGGTAATTCACCCCTCCACTTT.

This chain uses TRBV15 with TRBJ1-5; D possibly corresponds to TRBD1 (5 bases). This CDR3 comprises 13 residues. Trimming took off 3 bases at V and 7 bases at J, with 10 bases between the two ends. Per the germline V gene, CDR1 is LNHNV and CDR2 is YYDKDF (reference sequence). The CDR3 protein is CATSRGEGQPQHF. CDR3 nucleotide sequence: TGTGCCACCAGCAGGGGGGAGGGGCAGCCCCAGCATTTT.

The rearrangement uses TRBV6-1 and TRBJ1-3, with 9 bases aligning to TRBD1. This CDR3 is built from 18 residues. V shed 1 base and J 1 base; nucleotides not matched to a gene: 8. Germline V gene sequence: CDR1 MNHNS, CDR2 SASEGT. In nucleotides, the CDR3 is TGTGCCAGCAGTGAAGTGGGGACAGGGTTCATTTCTGGAAACACCATATATTTT. It specifies CASSEVGTGFISGNTIYF.

The chain recombines TRBV6-5 with TRBJ1-2; 11 bases align to TRBD1. This CDR3 comprises 15 residues. V was clipped by 6 bases and J by 8 bases; unmatched bases: 11. Germline-derived CDR1 and CDR2 are MNHEY and SVGAGI. DNA for the CDR3: TGTGCCAGCAGCCCGGATGCGGGACAGGGGGTCGGCTACACCTTC. Encoded protein: CASSPDAGQGVGYTF.

The chain links TRBV19 to TRBJ1-1; TRBD1 matches at 9 bases. CDR3 length equals 21 residues. Losses at the gene ends were 6 bases for V and 1 base for J; bases not matched to a gene: 24. CDR1 and CDR2 (germline): LNHDA, SQIVND (reference sequence). The CDR3 here is CASSSGGGQGKVWTSNTEAFF. The CDR3 DNA follows: TGTGCCAGTAGCTCCGGGGGGGGACAGGGCAAAGTTTGGACCTCGAACACTGAAGCTTTCTTT.

The chain employs TRBV10-1 and TRBJ2-1; 8 nucleotides line up with TRBD2. The V segment lost 6 bases and the J segment 5 bases; nucleotides outside the gene matches: 9. Germline CDR1 reads WNHNN; CDR2 reads SYGVQD (reference sequence). This CDR3 is built from 15 residues. The CDR3 region has the DNA TGCGCCAGCAGCCCCTGGACTAGCAGACACAATGAGCAGTTCTTC. This translates into CASSPWTSRHNEQFF.

This rearrangement joins TRBV11-2 to TRBJ1-1; the D gene is possibly TRBD1 (5 bases). CDR3 length: 12 residues. V lost 5 bases, J lost 1 base, and 5 bases lay in between. In germline, CDR1 is SGHAT, CDR2 FQNNGV. Written as DNA, the CDR3 is TGTGCCAGCAGCAGGGGGAACACTGAAGCTTTCTTT. Translated, it gives CASSRGNTEAFF.

The rearrangement joins TRBV5-1 to TRBJ1-1; unclear D gene. The V and J ends lost 0 bases and 4 bases respectively, with 10 bases between them. Germline-derived CDR1 and CDR2 are SGHRS and YFSETQ. This CDR3 spans 14 amino acids. The DNA of the CDR3 is TGCGCCAGCAGCTTGGCCGGGGTCGGCACTGAAGCTTTCTTT. Its protein is CASSLAGVGTEAFF.

The chain has TRBV7-2 and TRBJ1-2; D gene ambiguous. Germline CDR1 SGHTA, CDR2 FQGNSA. V dropped 5 bases and J dropped 5 bases, with 9 bases sitting between them. The CDR3 is 12 residues long. As DNA, the CDR3 is TGTGCCAGCAGCATTAACCCGTATGGCTACACCTTC. Translated: CASSINPYGYTF.

This clone appeared a single time. The chain combines TRBV7-8 with TRBJ2-3; the match to TRBD2 covers 7 bases. With 3 bases clipped from V and 0 bases from J, the junction kept 0 bases outside the gene matches. CDR1 and CDR2 from the germline V gene are SGHVS and FQNEAQ. CDR3 length: 14 residues. The CDR3 DNA is TGTGCCAGCAGCTTTAGCGGGAGCACAGATACGCAGTATTTT. Its translation: CASSFSGSTDTQYF.

The sample holds one count of this clone. The chain couples TRBV18 to TRBJ2-1; 10 positions match TRBD1. Germline assignment: CDR1 KGHSH and CDR2 LQKENI. The CDR3 is 15 residues long. V dropped 3 bases and J dropped 5; count of bases not matched to a gene: 4. The CDR3, as DNA: TGTGCCAGCTCACCGAGAGGGACAGGGGACAATGAGCAGTTCTTC. It yields the protein CASSPRGTGDNEQFF. Together with reference TRBV18 and TRBJ2-1, the CDR3 gives the full variable domain: NAGVMQNPRHLVRRRGQEARLRCSPMKGHSHVYWYRQLPEEGLKFMVYLQKENIIDESGMPKERFSAEFPKEGPSILRIQQVVRGDSAAYFCASSPRGTGDNEQFFGPGTRLTVL.

The chain has TRBV12-5 and TRBJ1-1; 8 nucleotides match TRBD1. The germline V gene has CDR1 LGHNT and CDR2 FRNRAP. V was pared by 5 bases and J by 0 bases, with 11 bases of the junction left unmatched. This CDR3 has 17 amino acids. The CDR3 nucleotides are TGTGCTAGTGGTGCCGGCGCCTGGACAGGGATGAACACTGAAGCTTTCTTT. Its translation: CASGAGAWTGMNTEAFF.